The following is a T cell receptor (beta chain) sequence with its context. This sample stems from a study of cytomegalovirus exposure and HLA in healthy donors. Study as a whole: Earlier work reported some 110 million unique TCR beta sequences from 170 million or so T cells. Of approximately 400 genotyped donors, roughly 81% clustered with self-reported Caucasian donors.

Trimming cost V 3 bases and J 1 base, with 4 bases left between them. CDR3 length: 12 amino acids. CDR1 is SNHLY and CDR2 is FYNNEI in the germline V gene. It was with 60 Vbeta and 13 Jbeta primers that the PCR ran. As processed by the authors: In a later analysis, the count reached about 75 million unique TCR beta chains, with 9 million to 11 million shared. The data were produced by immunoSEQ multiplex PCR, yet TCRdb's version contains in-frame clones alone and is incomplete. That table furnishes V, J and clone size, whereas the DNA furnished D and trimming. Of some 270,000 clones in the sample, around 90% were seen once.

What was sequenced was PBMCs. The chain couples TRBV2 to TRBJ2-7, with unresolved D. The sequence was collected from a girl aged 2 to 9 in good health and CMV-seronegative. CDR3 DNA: TGTGCCAGCAGTGACAGGTCCTACGAGCAGTACTTC. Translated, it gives CASSDRSYEQYF.